Below, 24 T cell receptor beta chains from the same sample are listed, as sequenced in a study of PD-L1 blockade in urothelial cancer. Assay used: immunoSEQ multiplex PCR; TCRdb lists only in-frame clones, some missing. The data hold about 110,000 clones, with around 93% observed a single time. Stated time point: peripheral blood 6 weeks after treatment start. Sample: PBMCs, taken around atezolizumab (anti-PD-L1) treatment. Every receptor here comes from a man in his fifties or sixties with urothelial cancer.

V and J are TRBV27 and TRBJ1-1; TRBD1 agrees at 9 bases. Germline V gene data show CDR1 as MNHEY and CDR2 as SMNVEV (reference sequence). V shed 4 bases, J shed 6 bases, and the junction held 15 bases outside the gene matches. CDR3 size: 17 residues. Here the CDR3 DNA reads TGTGCCAGCAGTTCCCTAACAGGGGGCTCCCTTCCGTCTGAAGCTTTCTTT. This encodes CASSSLTGGSLPSEAFF.

This clone was picked up many times. The V call is TRBV18, the J call TRBJ1-1, with D possibly TRBD1 on 5 matching bases. The germline CDR1 and CDR2 sequences are KGHSH and LQKENI. The V end was cut by 4 bases, the J end by 6 bases, with 6 bases between. The CDR3 is 11 residues long. The CDR3, as DNA: TGTGCCAGCTCACAGGGGCCTGAAGCTTTCTTT. Its protein product is CASSQGPEAFF.

This sequence joins TRBV6-6 and TRBJ1-1; no reliable D call. Per the germline V gene, CDR1 is MNHNY and CDR2 is SVGAGI (reference sequence). V was clipped by 5 bases and J by 0 bases, with 7 bases between them. This CDR3 comprises 13 residues. This chain's CDR3 is CASSILLNTEAFF. CDR3 nucleotide sequence: TGTGCCAGCAGTATACTATTGAACACTGAAGCTTTCTTT.

This clone occurred a few times. V is TRBV11-1 and J is TRBJ1-6; TRBD1 aligns across 8 bases. Germline V gene sequence: CDR1 SGHAT, CDR2 FQDESV (reference sequence). V dropped 4 bases and J dropped 8; count of bases not matched to a gene: 4. This CDR3 spans 14 amino acids. The CDR3 DNA sequence: TGTGCCAGCAGCTCGGACAGGGTTTATTCACCCCTCCACTTT. Amino acid sequence: CASSSDRVYSPLHF.

The rearrangement links TRBV2 to TRBJ2-5; no firm D call. Trimming left V 5 bases short and J 5 bases short, with 15 bases between. CDR1 is SNHLY, CDR2 FYNNEI, per germline. CDR3 length equals 14 residues. This CDR3 reads CASSPSAWAETQYF. CDR3 DNA sequence: TGTGCCAGCAGTCCATCGGCTTGGGCGGAGACCCAGTACTTC.

The rearrangement links TRBV21-1 to TRBJ2-1; no DNA check was done on the table's D call, TRBD2. TRBV21-1 is a known pseudogene. The CDR3 is 15 amino acids. The CDR3 DNA is TGTGCCAGCAAGCAATTAGCGGGTCTATTCAATGAGCAGTTCTTC. This codes for CASKQLAGLFNEQFF.

The V gene is TRBV18, the J gene TRBJ2-7; D is perhaps TRBD1 (6 bases). Trimming removed 3 bases at V and 2 bases at J, with 11 bases between. The V gene's germline CDR1 is KGHSH and CDR2 LQKENI. This CDR3 region has 14 residues. The CDR3 spells CASSPTGSTYEQYF. The CDR3 nucleotides are TGTGCCAGCTCACCTACAGGGTCGACCTACGAGCAGTACTTC.

The gene calls are TRBV6-6 and TRBJ2-7; 7 bases map to TRBD1. The CDR3 totals 15 residues. V dropped 6 bases and J dropped 2; count of bases not matched to a gene: 10. CDR1 and CDR2 (germline): MNHNY, SVGAGI (reference sequence). CDR3 residues: CASRPPGGTAYEQYF. The CDR3 coding sequence is TGTGCCAGCAGACCCCCAGGGGGAACAGCCTACGAGCAGTACTTC.

This clone occurred once. The V and J genes are TRBV5-4 and TRBJ2-2; the D is unclear. CDR1 and CDR2 (germline): SGHNT, YYREEE (reference sequence). V was pared by 7 bases and J by 6 bases, with 19 bases between. The CDR3 has 15 amino acids. CDR3 bases: TGTGCCAGCCAAGGCTCGGGTAGCCCCTCCGGGGAGCTGTTTTTT. Protein product: CASQGSGSPSGELFF.

This CDR3 reads CASRQQAYEQYF. CDR3 DNA sequence: TGTGCCAGCAGACAGCAGGCCTACGAGCAGTACTTC. The chain couples TRBV2 to TRBJ2-7; no firm D call. V was pared by 6 bases and J by 2 bases, with 8 bases between. The CDR3 loop spans 12 amino acids. Germline V lookup: CDR1 SNHLY, CDR2 FYNNEI. The full variable domain, with the rest looked up from reference TRBV2 and TRBJ2-7, is EPEVTQTPSHQVTQMGQEVILRCVPISNHLYFYWYRQILGQKVEFLVSFYNNEISEKSEIFDDQFSVERPDGSNFTLKIRSTKLEDSAMYFCASRQQAYEQYFGPGTRLTVT.

V and J are TRBV25-1 and TRBJ2-7, with D unresolved. Germline V lookup: CDR1 MGHDK, CDR2 SYGVNS. V was shortened by 3 bases and J by 2 bases, with 11 bases between the two germline ends. This CDR3 contains 14 residues. The CDR3, as DNA: TGTGCCAGCAGTGAGATCGGAGTCACCTACGAGCAGTACTTC. Protein sequence: CASSEIGVTYEQYF.

The rearrangement joins TRBV5-4 to TRBJ2-3; D is perhaps TRBD1 (6 bases). Deletions cut 5 bases from V and 0 bases from J, with 10 bases between. Germline V CDR1 and CDR2: SGHNT, YYREEE (reference sequence). The CDR3 totals 14 residues. CDR3 DNA: TGTGCCAGCAGGATAACAGGGAGCACAGATACGCAGTATTTT. Protein sequence: CASRITGSTDTQYF.

This chain uses TRBV19 with TRBJ2-3; tentatively, D is TRBD2 (6 bases). The CDR3 runs 12 residues. V lost 5 bases to trimming and J lost 8 bases, with 11 bases between them. Germline V lookup: CDR1 LNHDA, CDR2 SQIVND (reference sequence). The CDR3 region has the DNA TGTGCCAGTAGTCCGGGAGAGGGTACGCAGTATTTT. It translates to CASSPGEGTQYF.

The gene calls are TRBV4-1 and TRBJ2-7; tentatively, D is TRBD1 (5 bases). Germline lookup yields CDR1 MGHRA and CDR2 YSYEKL. Trimming left V 1 base short and J 3 bases short, with 10 bases between. The CDR3 has 14 amino acids. In DNA, the CDR3 is TGCGCCAGCAGCCAAGGGCAGGGATTCTACGAGCAGTACTTC. It specifies CASSQGQGFYEQYF.

V usage is TRBV29-1 and J usage is TRBJ1-1; TRBD1 is a possible D gene (5 bases). Germline CDR1 reads SQVTM; CDR2 reads ANQGSEA. The CDR3 spans 13 residues. The germline V and J ends were trimmed by 7 bases and 3 bases, with 15 bases remaining between them. Written as DNA, the CDR3 is TGCAGCGCTGTGGGACTTGGGGACACTGAAGCTTTCTTT. This gives the protein CSAVGLGDTEAFF.

The rearrangement links TRBV15 to TRBJ2-4; 10 nucleotides line up with TRBD1. Per germline, CDR1 LNHNV and CDR2 YYDKDF (reference sequence). The CDR3 spans 14 residues. Losses at the gene ends were 4 bases for V and 9 bases for J; bases not matched to a gene: 6. The CDR3 spells CATSTGQGEGIQYF. In nucleotides, the CDR3 is TGTGCCACCAGCACCGGACAGGGGGAGGGCATTCAGTACTTC.

The CDR3 DNA reads TGTGCCAGCAGCGAGACTAGCGGATACAATGAGCAGTTCTTC. Encoded protein: CASSETSGYNEQFF. The rearrangement joins TRBV9 to TRBJ2-1, with 9 nucleotides matching TRBD2. The ends lost 3 bases at V and 4 bases at J; junction bases unmatched: 2. The CDR3 totals 14 residues. Looked up from germline, CDR1 is SGDLS and CDR2 is YYNGEE.

In this sample, this clone turned up once. In nucleotides, the CDR3 is TGTGCCAGCAGCTTAGACCCAGGGGGGACCTACGAGCAGTACTTC. Translating it yields CASSLDPGGTYEQYF. The V gene is TRBV7-2, the J gene TRBJ2-7; tentatively, D is TRBD1 (7 bases). From germline, CDR1 is SGHTA and CDR2 FQGNSA. The CDR3 loop spans 15 amino acids. Trimming removed 1 base at V and 2 bases at J, with 12 bases between.

This sequence joins TRBV15 and TRBJ1-2; 11 nucleotides agree with TRBD1. CDR1 is LNHNV, CDR2 YYDKDF, per germline (reference sequence). The ends lost 0 bases at V and 4 bases at J; junction bases unmatched: 4. There are 16 residues in the CDR3. As DNA, the CDR3 is TGTGCCACCAGCAGAGATATGGGGACAGGGGGCTATGGCTACACCTTC. Translating it yields CATSRDMGTGGYGYTF.

This sequence joins TRBV30 and TRBJ2-5, with 8 bases lining up with TRBD1. Germline CDR1 is GTSNPN and CDR2 is SVGIG (reference sequence). The junction had 13 bases not matched to a gene; V was cut back by 8 bases and J by 2 bases. CDR3 length equals 15 residues. CDR3 bases: TGTGCCCTGGCTCCCGGGACAGGCTTGCAAGAGACCCAGTACTTC. Translated, it gives CALAPGTGLQETQYF.

The chain recombines TRBV6-4 with TRBJ2-3, with 9 bases lining up with TRBD1. Per germline, CDR1 MRHNA and CDR2 SNTAGT. J gave up 4 bases and V 2 bases, and 1 base lay outside the gene matches. The CDR3 consists of 14 residues. For the CDR3, the DNA is TGTGCCAGCAGTGACACAGGGGGCGCAGATACGCAGTATTTT. It codes for CASSDTGGADTQYF.

The chain recombines TRBV5-4 with TRBJ1-2; 7 bases are a match to TRBD1. This CDR3 comprises 16 residues. Per germline, CDR1 SGHNT and CDR2 YYREEE (reference sequence). V shed 0 bases, J shed 1 base, and the junction held 6 bases outside the gene matches. The CDR3 sequence is CASSLAGGTDNYGYTF. CDR3 nucleotides: TGTGCCAGCAGCTTGGCTGGGGGGACAGATAACTATGGCTACACCTTC.

V usage is TRBV19 and J usage is TRBJ2-6; the D gene is possibly TRBD1 (6 bases). V lost 4 bases to trimming and J lost 0 bases, with 7 bases between them. The CDR3 covers 15 residues. Per germline, CDR1 LNHDA and CDR2 SQIVND (reference sequence). The CDR3 reads CASSKQGSGANVLTF. In nucleotides, the CDR3 is TGTGCCAGTAGTAAACAGGGCTCTGGGGCCAACGTCCTGACTTTC. The full variable domain, rest sourced from reference TRBV19 and TRBJ2-6, is DGGITQSPKYLFRKEGQNVTLSCEQNLNHDAMYWYRQDPGQGLRLIYYSQIVNDFQKGDIAEGYSVSREKKESFPLTVTSAQKNPTAFYLCASSKQGSGANVLTFGAGSRLTVL.

This clone was observed once. The rearrangement links TRBV11-2 to TRBJ2-7, with TRBD2 identical over 8 bases. CDR3 length equals 14 residues. Unmatched junction bases numbered 5, after V lost 5 bases and J lost 2 bases. CDR1 is SGHAT and CDR2 is FQNNGV in the germline V gene. The CDR3 here is CASSRTGGTYEQYF. In nucleotides, the CDR3 is TGTGCCAGCAGCCGAACGGGAGGGACCTACGAGCAGTACTTC.